This entry features one TCR beta chain sequence. As yet, its antigen is unknown. V shed 3 bases and J 6 bases; nucleotides not matched to a gene: 5. The germline V gene encodes CDR1 MNHEY and CDR2 SMNVEV (reference sequence). The CDR3 has 15 amino acids. The sample is drawn from a study of cytomegalovirus exposure and HLA in healthy donors. Study conclusions and caveats: Cytomegalovirus association was listed for 170 or so TCR beta chains. Clonal expansion was found to be greater in HLA-associated TCR beta chains than in equally common others in a later analysis. Among the CMV-associated chains, a few were confirmed in vitro as specific for CMV antigens. Both high specificity and high sensitivity reportedly marked the classifier's diagnosis of cytomegalovirus status.

The PCR employed 60 Vbeta primers together with 13 Jbeta primers. Using immunoSEQ multiplex PCR, the repertoire was profiled, and TCRdb retains in-frame clones only, with some absent. This table holds around 180,000 clones, roughly 87% found once. Specimen: PBMCs. This clonotype was sampled from a girl younger than two in good health and CMV-seronegative. This sequence joins TRBV27 and TRBJ2-2; 9 nucleotides agree with TRBD2. The CDR3 here is CASSLGAGGAGELFF. CDR3 sequence (DNA): TGTGCCAGCAGTTTGGGGGCGGGGGGGGCCGGGGAGCTGTTTTTT.